This T cell receptor beta chain was obtained from a study of cytomegalovirus exposure and HLA in healthy donors. Repertoires were generated with immunoSEQ multiplex PCR, while TCRdb's copy carries only in-frame clones and drops some. The repertoire consists of about 130,000 clones, with around 94% occurring once and the leading ten covering less than 1.5%. Germline loops: CDR1 SGDLS, CDR2 YYNGEE. The CDR3 is made up of 14 amino acids. Trimming removed 0 bases at V and 8 bases at J, with 11 bases between. The sample comprised PBMCs. The V and J genes are TRBV9 and TRBJ2-2, with D possibly matching TRBD1 (5 bases). The source is a young woman in good health and CMV-seronegative. CDR3 loop: CASSVATRDGELFF. The DNA of the CDR3 is TGTGCCAGCAGCGTAGCAACCAGGGATGGGGAGCTGTTTTTT.